One and the same sample provided the 8 T cell receptor beta chains below, sequenced in a study of control samples from healthy donors and cancer patients. The assay was immunoSEQ multiplex PCR, and TCRdb's table has in-frame clones only and misses some. Among about 200,000 clones listed, roughly nine tenths were seen once. The sequencing sample was made of blood. These receptors were taken from a man under 40 in good health.

The V and J genes are TRBV2 and TRBJ2-7; tentative D call: TRBD1 (5 bases). The CDR3 covers 11 residues. V lost 6 bases and J lost 2, with 5 bases in between. CDR1 is SNHLY and CDR2 is FYNNEI in the germline V gene. The CDR3 sequence is CASRQAYEQYF. In DNA, the CDR3 is TGTGCCAGCAGACAGGCCTACGAGCAGTACTTC. Variable domain in full (rest from reference TRBV2 and TRBJ2-7): EPEVTQTPSHQVTQMGQEVILRCVPISNHLYFYWYRQILGQKVEFLVSFYNNEISEKSEIFDDQFSVERPDGSNFTLKIRSTKLEDSAMYFCASRQAYEQYFGPGTRLTVT.

The V call is TRBV2, the J call TRBJ1-2; 9 positions agree with TRBD1. V lost 6 bases to trimming and J lost 8 bases; unmatched junction nucleotides: 7. This CDR3 is 13 amino acids long. Germline V gene lookup returns CDR1 SNHLY and CDR2 FYNNEI. The DNA of the CDR3 is TGTGCCAGCAGACAAGGACAGGGGTGGGGCTACACCTTC. It specifies CASRQGQGWGYTF.

The CDR3: CATSRLATGLDTQYF. The CDR3 DNA follows: TGTGCCACCAGCCGGCTAGCCACAGGGTTAGATACGCAGTATTTT. The J gene is TRBJ2-3, the V gene TRBV24-1; tentative D call: TRBD1 (6 bases). This CDR3 region has 15 residues. Germline V gives CDR1 KGHDR, CDR2 SFDVKD. V was trimmed by 7 bases and J by 5 bases, leaving 18 bases between them.

The V call is TRBV28, the J call TRBJ2-7; D is undetermined. This CDR3 has 11 amino acids. Germline CDR1 is MDHEN and CDR2 is SYDVKM. Trimming pared 5 bases from V and 4 bases from J, leaving 6 bases between. Here the CDR3 DNA reads TGTGCCAGCAGTCCATTATACGAGCAGTACTTC. Its translation is CASSPLYEQYF.

The V and J genes are TRBV5-8 and TRBJ1-1; D unclear. The germline CDR1 and CDR2 sequences are SGHTS and YDEGEE. There are 13 residues in the CDR3. Trimming stripped 4 bases from V and 4 bases from J, with 11 bases between. CDR3 coding DNA: TGTGCCAGCAGCCGAAATTGGGGCACTGAAGCTTTCTTT. It encodes CASSRNWGTEAFF.

The rearrangement uses TRBV7-2 and TRBJ2-3, with no clear D. V was shortened by 1 base and J by 4 bases, with 6 bases between the two germline ends. The CDR3 loop spans 13 amino acids. Germline CDR1 and CDR2: SGHTA and FQGNSA. Written as DNA, the CDR3 is TGTGCCAGCAGCTTAGTACTCGCAGATACGCAGTATTTT. Translated: CASSLVLADTQYF.

The V gene is TRBV19, the J gene TRBJ2-5; 11 bases are shared with TRBD1. The germline gives CDR1 LNHDA, CDR2 SQIVND (reference sequence). Germline trimming cut 3 bases from V and 4 bases from J; bases unmatched to any gene: 1. The CDR3 has 14 residues. This CDR3 is CASSMDRGRETQYF. For the CDR3, the DNA is TGTGCCAGTAGTATGGACAGGGGGCGAGAGACCCAGTACTTC.

This clone was picked up one time. The chain is built from TRBV27 and TRBJ2-3; D is unclear. CDR1 MNHEY and CDR2 SMNVEV come from the germline V gene (reference sequence). CDR3 size: 17 residues. Trimming left V 2 bases short and J 0 bases short, with 15 bases between. In DNA, the CDR3 is TGTGCCAGCAGTTTACGTGACGCTCCCCTCAGCACAGATACGCAGTATTTT. It specifies CASSLRDAPLSTDTQYF.